Shown below are 26 T cell receptor beta chains from a single sample sequenced in a study of response to subunit inactivated influenza vaccine. Using its own MiXCR run on the RT-PCR reads, TCRdb lists one record per CDR3 protein. This sample has hundreds of thousands of distinct CDR3 sequences, with 16% found just once. Sequences were derived from CD4+ T cells sorted from PBMCs, sampled around 25 months after vaccination. The receptors stem from a man aged 50 to 69 who received an inactivated influenza vaccine.

The chain uses TRBV30 and TRBJ2-4; D is possibly TRBD1 or TRBD2 (5 bases each). V was shortened by 3 bases and J by 0 bases, with 9 bases between the two germline ends. This CDR3 comprises 14 residues. The germline V gene encodes CDR1 GTSNPN and CDR2 SVGIG (reference sequence). The CDR3 nucleotides read TGTGCCTGGAGCCCGGGGACAGCCAAAAACATTCAGTACTTC. Protein product: CAWSPGTAKNIQYF.

This clonotype was counted between two and nine times. The chain has TRBV30 and TRBJ2-3; 7 bases map to TRBD1. V gave up 2 bases and J gave up 5 bases; unmatched junction bases: 4. CDR3 length equals 13 residues. CDR1 and CDR2 from the germline V gene are GTSNPN and SVGIG (reference sequence). The CDR3 DNA sequence: TGTGCCTGGAGTTTGAGACAGGGAGATACGCAGTATTTT. Protein product: CAWSLRQGDTQYF. Looking up the rest from reference TRBV30 and TRBJ2-3 gives the full variable domain: SQTIHQWPATLVQPVGSPLSLECTVEGTSNPNLYWYRQAAGRGLQLLFYSVGIGQISSEVPQNLSASRPQDRQFILSSKKLLLSDSGFYLCAWSLRQGDTQYFGPGTRLTVL.

This clonotype came up many times. The CDR3 coding sequence is TGTGCCAGCAGCACCGGGACACCCAATGAGCAGTTCTTC. Translation: CASSTGTPNEQFF. The chain carries TRBV12-3 or TRBV12-4 and TRBJ2-1; possible D gene TRBD1, 6 bases. Trimming removed 6 bases at V and 6 bases at J, with 12 bases between. The CDR3 is 13 amino acids.

V is TRBV5-1 and J is TRBJ2-1, with 10 nucleotides matching TRBD2. V trimming: 0 bases; J trimming: 5 bases; junction bases outside the gene matches: 2. CDR3 length: 15 amino acids. Germline CDR1 reads SGHRS; CDR2 reads YFSETQ. The CDR3: CASSLELAGNNEQFF. Written as DNA, the CDR3 is TGCGCCAGCAGCTTGGAACTAGCGGGGAACAATGAGCAGTTCTTC.

There are many counts of this clonotype. This chain joins TRBV4-3 and TRBJ1-1; D not certain. The CDR3 is made up of 13 amino acids. With 3 bases removed from V and 7 bases from J, the gap between germline ends came to 12 bases. Germline CDR1 reads LGHNA; CDR2 reads YSLEER. The CDR3 loop is CASSQRRGIEAFF. As DNA, the CDR3 is TGCGCCAGCAGCCAGAGGCGGGGAATTGAAGCTTTCTTT.

The rearrangement uses TRBV23-1 and TRBJ1-5; possible D gene TRBD1, 5 bases. TRBV23-1 is filed as an ORF, its function uncertain. The CDR3 runs to 17 residues. V lost 2 bases and J lost 3, with 17 bases in between. The CDR3 region is CASSQRGQRVSNQPQHF. The CDR3 bases are TGCGCCAGCAGTCAAAGGGGCCAGAGAGTTTCCAATCAGCCCCAGCATTTT.

In this sample, this clonotype turned up a few times. V and J are TRBV20-1 and TRBJ2-3; 8 bases are shared with TRBD2. The CDR3 extends over 15 amino acids. V trimming: 1 base; J trimming: 5 bases; junction bases outside the gene matches: 8. The V gene's germline CDR1 is DFQATT and CDR2 SNEGSKA (reference sequence). CDR3 residues: CSARGAAGVIDTQYF. CDR3 coding DNA: TGCAGTGCTAGAGGAGCAGCGGGAGTAATAGATACGCAGTATTTT.

The rearrangement links TRBV18 to TRBJ2-7, with 9 bases fitting TRBD2. Germline lookup yields CDR1 KGHSH and CDR2 LQKENI. The CDR3 runs to 15 residues. Losses at the gene ends were 6 bases for V and 2 bases for J; bases not matched to a gene: 8. CDR3 residues: CASSIQREATYEQYF. For the CDR3, the DNA is TGTGCCAGCTCGATCCAGCGGGAGGCTACCTACGAGCAGTACTTC.

The chain combines TRBV6-5 with TRBJ2-1; 10 bases line up with TRBD2. Germline V lookup: CDR1 MNHEY, CDR2 SVGAGI. CDR3 length: 15 residues. V was pared by 4 bases and J by 6 bases, with 6 bases of the junction left unmatched. The DNA for the CDR3 is TGTGCCAGCAGTTCAAGCGGGGGGGTTTCCAATGAGCAGTTCTTC. Encoded protein: CASSSSGGVSNEQFF.

This clonotype has more than one count but fewer than ten. The chain combines TRBV27 with TRBJ2-3, with D possibly called TRBD1 or TRBD2 (5 bases each). Germline CDR1 and CDR2: MNHEY and SMNVEV (reference sequence). The V end was cut by 2 bases, the J end by 4 bases, with 13 bases between. The CDR3 spans 15 residues. The CDR3 is CASSLSGTLPDTQYF. CDR3 bases: TGTGCCAGCAGTTTAAGTGGGACCCTACCAGATACGCAGTATTTT.

In this sample, this clonotype turned up once. The V call is TRBV20-1, the J call TRBJ1-6; 7 nucleotides match TRBD1. The germline V gene encodes CDR1 DFQATT and CDR2 SNEGSKA (reference sequence). CDR3 length: 14 amino acids. Trimming at V came to 5 bases and at J to 6 bases, leaving 7 bases not matched to a gene. CDR3 residues: CSAARDRPNSPLHF. The DNA for the CDR3 is TGCAGTGCTGCCCGGGACAGACCTAATTCACCCCTCCACTTT.

This clonotype has only a few counts. The rearrangement uses TRBV24-1 and TRBJ1-2, with TRBD1 identical over 7 bases. The CDR3 length is 15 residues. Germline CDR1 and CDR2: KGHDR and SFDVKD. J was trimmed by 4 bases and V by 2 bases; bases with no gene match: 6. The CDR3 loop reads CATSDSGGQVYGYTF. CDR3 in DNA: TGTGCCACCAGTGATTCCGGCGGACAGGTCTATGGCTACACCTTC.

The chain recombines TRBV4-2 with TRBJ1-4; 8 bases line up with TRBD1. Germline V CDR1 and CDR2: LGHNA, YNFKEQ. The CDR3 sequence is 15 residues long. After removal of 3 bases from V and 6 bases from J, the junction contained 6 bases not matched to a gene. CDR3: CASSHAGQADEKLFF. The CDR3 DNA sequence: TGTGCCAGCAGCCATGCGGGACAGGCCGATGAAAAACTGTTTTTT.

This clonotype showed up many times. The chain joins TRBV3-1 to TRBJ2-1, with a possible D match to TRBD2 (6 bases). CDR3 length equals 14 residues. CDR1 and CDR2 (germline): LGHDT, YNNKEL (reference sequence). V was pared by 4 bases and J by 2 bases, with 9 bases between. The CDR3 is CASSLSGTYNEQFF. DNA for the CDR3: TGTGCCAGCAGCCTTAGCGGTACCTACAATGAGCAGTTCTTC.

The J gene is TRBJ2-1, the V gene TRBV10-3; 10 bases are a match to TRBD2. Germline CDR1 and CDR2: ENHRY and SYGVKD. The CDR3 runs 16 residues. V lost 6 bases and J lost 0; bases outside the gene matches: 5. The CDR3 loop reads CAIRGTSGDSYNEQFF. The CDR3 DNA reads TGTGCCATCAGGGGAACTAGCGGGGACTCCTACAATGAGCAGTTCTTC.

The chain joins TRBV10-2 to TRBJ1-1; TRBD1 might be the D (6 bases). Germline CDR1 and CDR2: WSHSY and SAAADI. Trimming shortened V by 7 bases and J by 1 base, and 16 bases separated the two germline ends. This CDR3 spans 15 amino acids. The CDR3 DNA reads TGCGCCAGCAAGCACCACCGGACAGCGAACACTGAAGCTTTCTTT. It encodes CASKHHRTANTEAFF.

This clonotype has only a few counts. The rearrangement uses TRBV7-6 and TRBJ2-2; 10 bases are shared with TRBD2. After removal of 5 bases from V and 7 bases from J, the junction contained 10 bases not matched to a gene. This CDR3 spans 16 amino acids. CDR1 is SGHVS, CDR2 FNYEAQ, per germline. CDR3 residues: CASSPRGTSVGGELFF. As DNA, the CDR3 is TGTGCCAGCAGCCCTAGGGGGACTAGCGTTGGCGGGGAGCTGTTTTTT. The variable domain in full, with the rest retrieved from reference TRBV7-6 and TRBJ2-2, is GAGVSQSPRYKVTKRGQDVALRCDPISGHVSLYWYRQALGQGPEFLTYFNYEAQQDKSGLPNDRFSAERPEGSISTLTIQRTEQRDSAMYRCASSPRGTSVGGELFFGEGSRLTVL.

The chain couples TRBV20-1 to TRBJ2-1, with D unresolved. Germline-derived CDR1 and CDR2 are DFQATT and SNEGSKA (reference sequence). Deletions cut 6 bases from V and 7 bases from J, with 13 bases between. The CDR3 has 12 residues. The CDR3 protein is CSASLLRNEQFF. The CDR3 DNA follows: TGCAGTGCCAGCCTCCTCCGGAATGAGCAGTTCTTC.

This chain joins TRBV9 and TRBJ2-3; 13 bases align to TRBD2. The CDR3 is 15 residues long. With 1 base clipped from V and 8 bases from J, the junction kept 4 bases outside the gene matches. CDR1 is SGDLS, CDR2 YYNGEE, per germline. CDR3 DNA sequence: TGTGCCAGCAGCGTAACTAGCGGGGGGGCCTCTACGCAGTATTTT. Its protein product is CASSVTSGGASTQYF.

This clonotype was observed at least ten times. This chain links TRBV12-3 or TRBV12-4 with TRBJ2-3; TRBD1 might be the D (5 bases). Trimming cost V 7 bases and J 5 bases, with 19 bases left between them. This CDR3 region has 15 residues. CDR3 sequence: CASTRSTGRGDTQYF. In DNA, the CDR3 is TGTGCCAGCACCCGCTCTACAGGCCGAGGAGATACGCAGTATTTT.

This clonotype was seen a few times. This chain joins TRBV2 and TRBJ2-1; D is ambiguous. Trimming took 3 bases from V and 10 from J, leaving 13 bases between them. CDR1 is SNHLY and CDR2 is FYNNEI in the germline V gene. The length of the CDR3 is 13 residues. In DNA, the CDR3 is TGTGCCAGCAGTGAGGCAGGCCCCTGGGAGCAGTTCTTC. Protein product: CASSEAGPWEQFF.

This clonotype showed up just a few times. The CDR3 DNA is TGTGCCAGCAGCTTAGTAGGGGACAGAGCTACGAAGCAGTACTTC. Residues: CASSLVGDRATKQYF. V is TRBV7-8 and J is TRBJ2-7, with TRBD1 matching 7 bases. J gave up 8 bases and V 1 base, and 11 bases lay outside the gene matches. This CDR3 has 15 residues. Per germline, CDR1 SGHVS and CDR2 FQNEAQ.

This clonotype has more than one count but fewer than ten. The chain employs TRBV6-4 and TRBJ2-3; D is undetermined. Germline V gene lookup returns CDR1 MRHNA and CDR2 SNTAGT. V lost 6 bases and J lost 4, with 11 bases in between. The CDR3 spans 13 residues. The CDR3 DNA reads as TGTGCCAGCAGCAAGGGATACGCAGATACGCAGTATTTT. Translation: CASSKGYADTQYF.

The rearrangement joins TRBV5-6 to TRBJ1-2; TRBD1 aligns across 9 bases. V lost 4 bases and J lost 7; bases outside the gene matches: 5. Per germline, CDR1 SGHDT and CDR2 YYEEEE. The CDR3 runs to 13 residues. The CDR3 DNA follows: TGTGCCAGCAGCGTGGGACAGGGTTCTGGCTACACCTTC. This gives the protein CASSVGQGSGYTF.

This chain links TRBV2 with TRBJ1-1, with 9 bases identical to TRBD1. V was pared by 7 bases and J by 1 base, with 1 base of the junction left unmatched. The CDR3 extends over 13 amino acids. Germline V lookup: CDR1 SNHLY, CDR2 FYNNEI. The CDR3 DNA is TGTGCCAGCATGGACAGGGGGAACACTGAAGCTTTCTTT. Translated, it gives CASMDRGNTEAFF.

There are many counts of this clonotype. V is TRBV29-1 and J is TRBJ2-1, with unresolved D. CDR3 length equals 12 residues. V gave up 4 bases and J gave up 10 bases, with 14 bases separating them. Per the germline V gene, CDR1 is SQVTM and CDR2 is ANQGSEA. Here the CDR3 reads CSVVVRYLEQFF. Written as DNA, the CDR3 is TGCAGCGTTGTGGTCAGGTATTTGGAGCAGTTCTTC.